The 18 T cell receptor beta chains below come from one sample, sequenced in a study of vaccination effects on CD4 cells after COVID-19. No antigen is known for these receptors. Sequencing followed a ViraFEST assay step that expanded antigen-specific CD4+ T cells with viral peptide pools. The authors isolated CD4+ T cells after more than eight days of culture. A positive SARS-CoV-2 PCR test fell between March and December 2020. The method was immunoSEQ multiplex PCR; TCRdb's version includes in-frame clones alone and lacks a portion of them. The sample lists 25,000 to 35,000 clones; about 72% were seen once. Sequencing was performed on CD4+ T cells from PBMCs cultured with a peptide pool, taken before COVID-19 vaccination. The receptor source for this set is a human donor who had a prior SARS-CoV-2 infection.

V is TRBV7-9 and J is TRBJ1-2, with D perhaps TRBD1 (5 bases). The germline V and J ends were trimmed by 1 base and 8 bases, with 11 bases remaining between them. CDR1 and CDR2 (germline): SEHNR, FQNEAQ (reference sequence). The CDR3 is 13 amino acids. CDR3 sequence reads: CASSLVSGEGYTF. As DNA, the CDR3 is TGTGCCAGCAGCTTAGTATCGGGGGAAGGCTACACCTTC.

The V gene is TRBV7-9, the J gene TRBJ2-3; 12 bases map to TRBD2. CDR3 length equals 15 residues. CDR1 is SEHNR and CDR2 is FQNEAQ in the germline V gene (reference sequence). Losses at the gene ends were 2 bases for V and 5 bases for J; bases not matched to a gene: 2. As DNA, the CDR3 is TGTGCCAGCAGCTTACTGGGACTAGCGGGAGATACGCAGTATTTT. The encoded protein is CASSLLGLAGDTQYF. The whole variable domain, filled in from reference TRBV7-9 and TRBJ2-3, reads DTGVSQNPRHKITKRGQNVTFRCDPISEHNRLYWYRQTLGQGPEFLTYFQNEAQLEKSRLLSDRFSAERPKGSFSTLEIQRTEQGDSAMYLCASSLLGLAGDTQYFGPGTRLTVL.

This clone was counted only a few times. The V gene is TRBV4-2, the J gene TRBJ2-1, with 8 bases matching TRBD2. Unmatched junction bases numbered 3, after V lost 1 base and J lost 4 bases. Per germline, CDR1 LGHNA and CDR2 YNFKEQ. The CDR3 contains 15 residues. DNA for the CDR3: TGTGCCAGCAGCCAAGTACTAGCGGCGTACAATGAGCAGTTCTTC. Its translation: CASSQVLAAYNEQFF.

The chain recombines TRBV5-1 with TRBJ2-1; TRBD2 agrees at 9 bases. Per the germline V gene, CDR1 is SGHRS and CDR2 is YFSETQ. Unmatched junction bases numbered 3, after V lost 0 bases and J lost 5 bases. This CDR3 spans 15 amino acids. The CDR3 loop is CASSLVVAGDNEQFF. The CDR3 nucleotides read TGCGCCAGCAGCTTGGTGGTAGCGGGGGACAATGAGCAGTTCTTC.

This clone was seen only once. This chain connects TRBV2 to TRBJ1-6; no firm D call. This CDR3 spans 16 amino acids. The germline CDR1 and CDR2 sequences are SNHLY and FYNNEI. V lost 2 bases, J lost 4 bases, and 12 bases lay in between. Here the CDR3 reads CASSERGGFYNSPLHF. CDR3 in DNA: TGTGCCAGCAGTGAAAGAGGAGGATTTTATAATTCACCCCTCCACTTT.

This clone occurred once. The chain uses TRBV30 and TRBJ2-1; D remains ambiguous. Germline V CDR1 and CDR2: GTSNPN, SVGIG (reference sequence). There are 13 residues in the CDR3. V gave up 4 bases and J gave up 2 bases, with 9 bases separating them. The CDR3, as DNA: TGTGCCTGGAATGGTAGGGCCTACAATGAGCAGTTCTTC. This translates into CAWNGRAYNEQFF.

The J gene is TRBJ1-5, the V gene TRBV4-3; D unresolved. From germline, CDR1 is LGHNA and CDR2 YSLEER. This CDR3 is built from 15 residues. Trimming stripped 0 bases from V and 6 bases from J, with 12 bases between. The CDR3 region has the DNA TGCGCCAGCAGCCAAGATCGAGACGTCGGTCAGCCCCAGCATTTT. This gives the protein CASSQDRDVGQPQHF.

This clone has only one observation. The rearrangement joins TRBV29-1 to TRBJ2-5; a possible D gene is TRBD1 (5 bases). The CDR3 is made up of 11 amino acids. The germline V and J ends were trimmed by 6 bases and 2 bases, with 7 bases remaining between them. The germline gives CDR1 SQVTM, CDR2 ANQGSEA. The CDR3 loop reads CSVRQQETQYF. For the CDR3, the DNA is TGCAGCGTCCGACAGCAAGAGACCCAGTACTTC.

The chain recombines TRBV5-5 with TRBJ2-2; the D is unclear. V was trimmed by 4 bases and J by 3 bases, leaving 13 bases between them. CDR3 size: 15 residues. CDR1 and CDR2 from the germline V gene are SGHKS and YYEKEE (reference sequence). CDR3 sequence (DNA): TGTGCCAGCAGCCCCTGGTCCCAGGACACCGGGGAGCTGTTTTTT. Amino acid sequence: CASSPWSQDTGELFF.

The chain has TRBV5-5 and TRBJ2-7; no clear D gene. Germline V lookup: CDR1 SGHKS, CDR2 YYEKEE (reference sequence). The germline V and J ends were trimmed by 4 bases and 2 bases, with 13 bases remaining between them. The CDR3 has 14 amino acids. CDR3 residues: CASSQDHGTYEQYF. The CDR3 DNA follows: TGTGCCAGCAGCCAGGACCACGGTACCTACGAGCAGTACTTC. Full variable domain (missing parts from reference TRBV5-5 and TRBJ2-7): DAGVTQSPTHLIKTRGQQVTLRCSPISGHKSVSWYQQVLGQGPQFIFQYYEKEERGRGNFPDRFSARQFPNYSSELNVNALLLGDSALYLCASSQDHGTYEQYFGPGTRLTVT.

The V gene is TRBV19, the J gene TRBJ2-2; D gene ambiguous. In germline, CDR1 is LNHDA, CDR2 SQIVND (reference sequence). V lost 5 bases and J lost 7, with 8 bases in between. The CDR3 is 12 amino acids. As DNA, the CDR3 is TGTGCCAGTAGTCGCGCTGACGGGGAGCTGTTTTTT. The encoded protein is CASSRADGELFF.

The V and J genes are TRBV7-3 and TRBJ2-2, with D possibly matching TRBD1 (7 bases). Trimming removed 5 bases from V and 3 bases from J, with 16 bases in between. The germline V gene has CDR1 SGHTA and CDR2 FQGTGA. The CDR3 has 16 residues. CDR3 nucleotides: TGTGCCAGCAGCCGCACGGCGGGACAGTACACCGGGGAGCTGTTTTTT. Its protein product is CASSRTAGQYTGELFF.

The chain carries TRBV4-2 and TRBJ2-3; D is ambiguous. The germline V and J ends were trimmed by 0 bases and 6 bases, with 16 bases remaining between them. CDR1 and CDR2 (germline): LGHNA, YNFKEQ. CDR3 length: 16 amino acids. The CDR3 sequence: CASSQDSLPIKDTQYF. DNA of the CDR3: TGTGCCAGCAGCCAAGATTCTCTCCCTATAAAGGATACGCAGTATTTT.

The chain carries TRBV13 and TRBJ1-6; D is uncertain. Germline V CDR1 and CDR2: PRHDT, FYEKMQ (reference sequence). There are 17 residues in the CDR3. Trimming removed 1 base from V and 8 bases from J, with 18 bases in between. CDR3 sequence reads: CASSLANLVEGYSPLHF. The CDR3 nucleotides read TGTGCCAGCAGCTTAGCCAACTTGGTTGAGGGTTATTCACCCCTCCACTTT.

The chain recombines TRBV2 with TRBJ2-1, with a tentative D call TRBD2 (6 bases). Germline loops: CDR1 SNHLY, CDR2 FYNNEI. The CDR3 contains 14 residues. Trimming shortened V by 8 bases and J by 10 bases, and 21 bases separated the two germline ends. As DNA, the CDR3 is TGTGCCAGCTCTGCTGGGACTCGTAGTGAGGAGCAGTTCTTC. It is translated as CASSAGTRSEEQFF.

In this sample, this clone turned up a few times. The chain links TRBV7-2 to TRBJ1-1; D not resolved. Germline V lookup: CDR1 SGHTA, CDR2 FQGNSA. The CDR3 is made up of 13 amino acids. Trimming cost V 1 base and J 4 bases, with 7 bases left between them. CDR3 DNA: TGTGCCAGCAGCTTAGGGGTTAGCACTGAAGCTTTCTTT. It encodes CASSLGVSTEAFF. Full variable domain (rest looked up from reference TRBV7-2 and TRBJ1-1): GAGVSQSPSNKVTEKGKDVELRCDPISGHTALYWYRQSLGQGLEFLIYFQGNSAPDKSGLPSDRFSAERTGGSVSTLTIQRTQQEDSAVYLCASSLGVSTEAFFGQGTRLTVV.

A few counts support this clone. The rearrangement uses TRBV12-3 or TRBV12-4 and TRBJ1-1; 7 bases match TRBD1. V was clipped by 5 bases and J by 1 base; unmatched bases: 1. The CDR3 is made up of 13 amino acids. CDR3 bases: TGTGCCAGCAGTCCAGGGGGGAACACTGAAGCTTTCTTT. It codes for CASSPGGNTEAFF.

This clone was found a few times. The chain joins TRBV7-3 to TRBJ2-1; tentatively, D is TRBD2 (6 bases). The germline CDR1 and CDR2 sequences are SGHTA and FQGTGA. This CDR3 spans 17 amino acids. Deletions cut 5 bases from V and 5 bases from J, with 22 bases between. CDR3: CASSVDPGDVDNNEQFF. The CDR3, as DNA: TGTGCCAGCAGCGTGGACCCGGGGGACGTCGACAACAATGAGCAGTTCTTC.